This T cell receptor (beta chain) was profiled in a study of blood T cell repertoires in COVID-19. About the research overall: There were acute and convalescent COVID-19 samples, and they came from the United States, Italy and Spain.

This clone was counted once. Original processing methods: Amplification with reference gene primers provided the estimates of nucleated cell counts. This table comes from immunoSEQ multiplex PCR, and its TCRdb copy is limited to in-frame clones, with some not included. V and J calls and clone size are given by that table; D and trimming were obtained from the DNA. The sample includes about 140,000 clones, 85% to 90% of them seen just once. The ends were cut back, 0 bases at V and 3 bases at J, with 12 bases in the middle. The CDR3 sequence is 16 residues long. Germline V lookup: CDR1 MNHEY, CDR2 SVGAGI.

The TCR was taken from a woman of 80 years or more with acute or convalescent COVID-19. Specimen: peripheral blood. The chain uses TRBV6-5 and TRBJ1-3; tentatively, D is TRBD1 (5 bases). The CDR3 DNA is TGTGCCAGCAGTTACTCGGTGGGGCGAAGTGGAAACACCATATATTTT. Translated, it gives CASSYSVGRSGNTIYF.